This T cell receptor (beta chain) was documented in a study of OX40 agonist ivuxolimab in advanced cancers. This CDR3 has 14 amino acids. CDR1 is SGHAT, CDR2 FQNNGV, per germline. V was cut by 5 bases and J by 2 bases, with 7 bases left in between. Sequenced by immunoSEQ multiplex PCR; TCRdb stores in-frame clones only, minus some. The table has about 45,000 clones, 75% to 85% seen once. This TCR was recovered from an adult with an advanced solid tumor such as melanoma, head and neck, liver or kidney cancer. Material: CD4+ or CD8+ T cells sorted from blood, obtained in a trial of the OX40 agonist ivuxolimab. The chain carries TRBV11-2 and TRBJ1-6, with D unresolved. DNA of the CDR3: TGTGCCAGCAGCCTCGAGCCCTATAATTCACCCCTCCACTTT. It translates to CASSLEPYNSPLHF.